This T cell receptor (beta chain) was captured in a study of blood T cells in healthy people across ages. Notes on the study in general: Among long-lived donors, naive CD4+ cells were more numerous and diversity higher than in aged donors.

PCR was performed a second time for roughly 7 to 11 cycles using a sample-barcoded 5' primer and a J-beta primer mix. In TCRdb, the 5' RACE reads were re-called with MiXCR into one record per CDR3 protein. The sample consists of approximately 1.5 million distinct CDR3 sequences, around 40% of them appearing once. This CDR3 spans 14 amino acids. V shed 6 bases, J shed 4 bases, and the junction held 7 bases outside the gene matches. About this clonotype itself: Antigen specificity is unknown.

Each donor's blood draw was ten milliliters of peripheral blood. The V call is TRBV12-3 or TRBV12-4, the J call TRBJ2-3, with 7 bases lining up with TRBD2. The specimen sequenced was blood. The TCR originated in a woman in her late teens or twenties in good health. DNA for the CDR3: TGTGCCAGCAGGTCCGGACTAGGCGCAGATACGCAGTATTTT. Translated: CASRSGLGADTQYF.